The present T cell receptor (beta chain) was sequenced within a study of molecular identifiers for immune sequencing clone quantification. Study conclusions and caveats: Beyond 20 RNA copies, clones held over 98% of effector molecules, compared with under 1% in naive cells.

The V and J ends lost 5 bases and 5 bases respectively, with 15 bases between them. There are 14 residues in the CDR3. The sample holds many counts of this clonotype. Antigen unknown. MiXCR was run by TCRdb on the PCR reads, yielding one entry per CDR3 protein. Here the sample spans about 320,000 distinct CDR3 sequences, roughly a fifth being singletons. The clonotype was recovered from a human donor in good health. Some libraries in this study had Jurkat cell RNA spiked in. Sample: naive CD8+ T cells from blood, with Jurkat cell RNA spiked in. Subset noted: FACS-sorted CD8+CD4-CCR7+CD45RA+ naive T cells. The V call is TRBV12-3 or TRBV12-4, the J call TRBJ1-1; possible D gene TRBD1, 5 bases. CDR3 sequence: CASSLNGGGTEAFF. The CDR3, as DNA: TGTGCCAGCAGTCTCAACGGGGGGGGGACTGAAGCTTTCTTT.